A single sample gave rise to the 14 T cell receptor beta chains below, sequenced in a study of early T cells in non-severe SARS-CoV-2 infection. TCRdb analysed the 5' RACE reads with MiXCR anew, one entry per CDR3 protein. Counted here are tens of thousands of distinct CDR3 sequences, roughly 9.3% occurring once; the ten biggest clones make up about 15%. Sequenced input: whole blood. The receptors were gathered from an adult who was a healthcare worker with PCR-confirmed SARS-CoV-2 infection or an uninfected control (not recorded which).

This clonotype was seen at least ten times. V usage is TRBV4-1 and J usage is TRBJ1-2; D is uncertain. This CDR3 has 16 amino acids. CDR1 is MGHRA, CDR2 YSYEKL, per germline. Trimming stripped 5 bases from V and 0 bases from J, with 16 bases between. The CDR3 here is CASSSVGMKTNYGYTF. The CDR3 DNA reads TGCGCCAGCAGCTCCGTTGGGATGAAGACTAACTATGGCTACACCTTC.

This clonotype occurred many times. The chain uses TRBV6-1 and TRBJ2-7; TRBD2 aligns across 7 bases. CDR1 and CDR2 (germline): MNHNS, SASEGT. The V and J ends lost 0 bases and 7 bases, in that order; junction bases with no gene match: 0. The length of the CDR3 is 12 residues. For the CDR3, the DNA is TGTGCCAGCAGTGAAGCGGGAGGGGAGCAGTACTTC. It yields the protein CASSEAGGEQYF.

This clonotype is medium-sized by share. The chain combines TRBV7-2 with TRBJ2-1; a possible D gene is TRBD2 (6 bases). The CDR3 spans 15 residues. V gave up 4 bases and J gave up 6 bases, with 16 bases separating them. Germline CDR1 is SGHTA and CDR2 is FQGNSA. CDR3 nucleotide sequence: TGTGCCAGCAGCTCCTTTGGAGCGGGCCCCAATGAGCAGTTCTTC. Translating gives CASSSFGAGPNEQFF.

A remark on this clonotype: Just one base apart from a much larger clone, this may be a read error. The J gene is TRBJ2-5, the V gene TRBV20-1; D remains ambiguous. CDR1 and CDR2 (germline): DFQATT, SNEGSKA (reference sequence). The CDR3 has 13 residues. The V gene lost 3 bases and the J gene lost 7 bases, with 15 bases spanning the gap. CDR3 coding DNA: TGCAGTGCTAGGGAACCCCCTACTGGGACCCAGTACTTC. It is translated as CSAREPPTGTQYF.

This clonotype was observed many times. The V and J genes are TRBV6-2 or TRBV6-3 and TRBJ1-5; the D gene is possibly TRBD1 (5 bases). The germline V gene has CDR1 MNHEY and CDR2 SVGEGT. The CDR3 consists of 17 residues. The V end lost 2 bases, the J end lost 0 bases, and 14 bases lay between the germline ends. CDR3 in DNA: TGTGCCAGCAGTTACCCCCGGGACGGACATAGCAATCAGCCCCAGCATTTT. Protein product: CASSYPRDGHSNQPQHF.

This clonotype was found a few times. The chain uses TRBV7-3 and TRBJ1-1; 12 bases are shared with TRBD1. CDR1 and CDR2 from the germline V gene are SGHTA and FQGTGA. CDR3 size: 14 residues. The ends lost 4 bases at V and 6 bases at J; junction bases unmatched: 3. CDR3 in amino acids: CASSSGQGAAEAFF. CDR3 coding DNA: TGTGCCAGCAGCTCGGGACAGGGGGCCGCTGAAGCTTTCTTT. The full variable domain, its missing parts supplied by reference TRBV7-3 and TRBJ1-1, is GAGVSQTPSNKVTEKGKYVELRCDPISGHTALYWYRQSLGQGPEFLIYFQGTGAADDSGLPNDRFFAVRPEGSVSTLKIQRTERGDSAVYLCASSSGQGAAEAFFGQGTRLTVV.

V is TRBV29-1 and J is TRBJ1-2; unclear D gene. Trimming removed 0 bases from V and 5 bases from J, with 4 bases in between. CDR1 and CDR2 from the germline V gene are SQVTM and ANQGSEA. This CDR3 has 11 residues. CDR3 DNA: TGCAGCGTTGAAGAGGGGTATGGCTACACCTTC. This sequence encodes CSVEEGYGYTF.

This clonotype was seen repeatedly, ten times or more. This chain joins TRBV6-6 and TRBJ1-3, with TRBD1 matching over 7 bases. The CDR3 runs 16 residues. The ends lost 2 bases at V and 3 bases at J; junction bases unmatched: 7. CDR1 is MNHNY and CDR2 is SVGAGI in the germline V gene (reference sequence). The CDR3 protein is CASSYGQALLGNTIYF. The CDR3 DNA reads TGTGCCAGCAGTTACGGACAGGCGCTCCTTGGAAACACCATATATTTT.

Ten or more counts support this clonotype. This chain's CDR3 is CASSQSTGPGTEAFF. Here the CDR3 DNA reads TGTGCCAGCAGCCAATCTACGGGGCCAGGCACTGAAGCTTTCTTT. The chain employs TRBV4-2 and TRBJ1-1; weak D call: TRBD1 (5 bases). CDR3 length: 15 residues. Germline V gene sequence: CDR1 LGHNA, CDR2 YNFKEQ. V was trimmed by 2 bases and J by 4 bases, leaving 14 bases between them.

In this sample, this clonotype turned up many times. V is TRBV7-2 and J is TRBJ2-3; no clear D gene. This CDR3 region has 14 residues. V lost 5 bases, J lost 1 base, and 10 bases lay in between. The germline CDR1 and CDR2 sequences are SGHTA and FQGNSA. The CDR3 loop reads CASSMQTRTDTQYF. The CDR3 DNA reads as TGTGCCAGCAGCATGCAAACCCGCACAGATACGCAGTATTTT.

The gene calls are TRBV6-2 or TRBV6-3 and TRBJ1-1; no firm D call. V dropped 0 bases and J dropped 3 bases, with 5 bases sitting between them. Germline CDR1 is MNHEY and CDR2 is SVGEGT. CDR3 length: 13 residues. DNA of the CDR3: TGTGCCAGCAGTTACTCTACCTACACTGAAGCTTTCTTT. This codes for CASSYSTYTEAFF.

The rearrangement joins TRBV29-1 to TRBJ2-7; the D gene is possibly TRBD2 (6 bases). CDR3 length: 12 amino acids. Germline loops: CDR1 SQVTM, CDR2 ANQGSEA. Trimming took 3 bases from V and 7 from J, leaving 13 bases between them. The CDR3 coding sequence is TGCAGCGTTGACGGGGGTGGTAGGGAGCAGTACTTC. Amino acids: CSVDGGGREQYF.

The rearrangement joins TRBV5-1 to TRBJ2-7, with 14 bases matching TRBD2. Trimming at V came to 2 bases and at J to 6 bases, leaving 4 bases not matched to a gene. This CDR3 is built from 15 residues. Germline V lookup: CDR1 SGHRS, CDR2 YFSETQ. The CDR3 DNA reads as TGCGCCAGCAGCTTATCGGGACTAGCGGGAGTCGAGCAGTACTTC. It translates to CASSLSGLAGVEQYF. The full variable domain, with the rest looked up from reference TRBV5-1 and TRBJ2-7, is KAGVTQTPRYLIKTRGQQVTLSCSPISGHRSVSWYQQTPGQGLQFLFEYFSETQRNKGNFPGRFSGRQFSNSRSEMNVSTLELGDSALYLCASSLSGLAGVEQYFGPGTRLTVT.

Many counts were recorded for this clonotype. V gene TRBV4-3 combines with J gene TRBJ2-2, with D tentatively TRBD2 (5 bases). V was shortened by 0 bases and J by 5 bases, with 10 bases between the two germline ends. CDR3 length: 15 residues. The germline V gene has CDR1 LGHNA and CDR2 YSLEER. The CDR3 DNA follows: TGCGCCAGCAGCCAAGAAGCGGAATGGACCGGGGAGCTGTTTTTT. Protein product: CASSQEAEWTGELFF.